This T cell receptor (beta chain) comes out of a study of CD8 T cells in ankylosing spondylitis. Trimming left V 4 bases short and J 4 bases short, with 17 bases between. Germline CDR1 SQVTM, CDR2 ANQGSEA. This CDR3 is 15 amino acids long. General study findings and limits: Certain motif variants had earlier appeared in reactive arthritis synovial fluid and blood. Enrichment of disease-linked clones was reportedly significant in matched ankylosing spondylitis synovial fluid. Seemingly distinctive of ankylosing spondylitis blood was a TCR beta motif formed by eight highly homologous variants.

Libraries for TCR beta were made by quantitative 5'-RACE with molecular barcodes. TCRdb itself ran the 5' RACE reads through MiXCR, one entry per CDR3 protein. Counted here are 150,000 to 200,000 distinct CDR3 sequences, approximately 16% occurring once; the ten biggest clones make up about 8.3%. For this clonotype: The antigen remains undetermined.

This chain links TRBV29-1 with TRBJ1-3; maybe TRBD1 (6 bases). The origin of this receptor is a male donor with ankylosing spondylitis or in good health (not recorded which). The sequenced material came from blood, either unsorted or a sorted T cell fraction (not recorded which). CDR3 nucleotide sequence: TGCAGCGTTGTGCCAGGCGGGGGGCTAGGAAACACCATATATTTT. It yields the protein CSVVPGGGLGNTIYF.